This T cell receptor (beta chain) was identified during a study of blood T cell repertoires in COVID-19. Whole-study context: COVID-19 samples collected from the United States, Italy and Spain covered acute and convalescent phases. PBMCs, B-cell-depleted T cells, or T cells provided the cDNA or gDNA that made up the material.

The repertoire was sequenced with immunoSEQ multiplex PCR; TCRdb's copy has only in-frame clones and lacks some. The sample records roughly 200,000 clones, under 90% being singletons. This clone was counted a single time. The CDR3 has 16 amino acids. CDR1 and CDR2 from the germline V gene are SGHTA and FQGNSA. The ends lost 5 bases at V and 5 bases at J; junction bases unmatched: 13. Sequenced: peripheral blood. The chain joins TRBV7-2 to TRBJ1-1, with 8 bases matching TRBD1. The receptor was isolated from a man older than 75 with acute or convalescent COVID-19. Written as DNA, the CDR3 is TGTGCCAGCAGCAGCCATGCACCAGGGGGCGGTACTGAAGCTTTCTTT. Amino acids: CASSSHAPGGGTEAFF. Variable domain in full (rest from reference TRBV7-2 and TRBJ1-1): GAGVSQSPSNKVTEKGKDVELRCDPISGHTALYWYRQSLGQGLEFLIYFQGNSAPDKSGLPSDRFSAERTGGSVSTLTIQRTQQEDSAVYLCASSSHAPGGGTEAFFGQGTRLTVV.